A selection of T cell receptor beta chains follows, all from one sample in a study of Tregs in tolerant kidney transplant recipients. TCRdb's copy holds only in-frame clones and misses some; the assay was immunoSEQ multiplex PCR. The data show about 81,000 clones, with more than 85% seen just once and 1.5% to 2% held by the top ten. The starting material was CD4+ T cells from blood (PBMCs), obtained 24 months after the transplant. These receptors originate from a human patient who received a combined kidney and bone marrow transplant. Some T cells may be transferred from the graft donor. Both conserved end residues are part of each CDR3. A D gene is named only where the DNA matches it firmly. Not every row has a clone size; where given, it reads once, few, many or a size class.

cdr3_nt,cdr3_aa,clone_size,j_call,v_call,d_call
TGTGCCATCAGGGCCGGGACAGCAGAAATCTATGGCTACACCTTC,CAIRAGTAEIYGYTF,once,TRBJ1-2,TRBV10-3,TRBD1
TGCGCCAGCAGCGATAGCGGGAGGTTCGACTGGGATGAGCAGTTCTTC,CASSDSGRFDWDEQFF,-,TRBJ2-1,TRBV5-1,TRBD2
TGTGCCAGTAGTATAAGGACTAGCGGGAGGACTGATACGCAGTATTTT,CASSIRTSGRTDTQYF,-,TRBJ2-3,TRBV19,TRBD2
TGCGCCAGCAGCCAAGCCTTGGGGAGTGGGACAGACATTCAGTACTTC,CASSQALGSGTDIQYF,-,TRBJ2-4,TRBV4-3,TRBD1
TGTGCCAGCAGCTTAGACTCTCAGCCCCAGCATTTT,CASSLDSQPQHF,-,TRBJ1-5,TRBV7-9,-
TGTGCCAGCAGCTTTAATACCCTAGGGACAGGGAACAATGAGCAGTTCTTC,CASSFNTLGTGNNEQFF,-,TRBJ2-1,TRBV7-2,TRBD1
TGTGCCAGCAGCTTAGCTGCGGTGACAGATACGCAGTATTTT,CASSLAAVTDTQYF,-,TRBJ2-3,TRBV7-2,-
TGTGCCAGCTCACTCCGGGACAGGGAGGGCGAGCAGTACTTC,CASSLRDREGEQYF,-,TRBJ2-7,TRBV18,TRBD1
TGCGCCAGCAGCAAAAGTAGCGGGGGGGGCTACAATGAGCAGTTCTTC,CASSKSSGGGYNEQFF,-,TRBJ2-1,TRBV5-1,TRBD2
TGTGCCAGCAGCCCCCAGACTGGAAACACCATATATTTT,CASSPQTGNTIYF,once,TRBJ1-3,TRBV9,-
TGCAGCGTTAAGTTACTAGCGGGAGCCAATGAGCAGTTCTTC,CSVKLLAGANEQFF,-,TRBJ2-1,TRBV29-1,TRBD2
TGTGCCAGCACCGGGACTAGCGGGAATGAGCAGTTCTTC,CASTGTSGNEQFF,once,TRBJ2-1,TRBV11-3,TRBD2
TGCAGCGTTGTTGGGGGGTACACAGATACGCAGTATTTT,CSVVGGYTDTQYF,-,TRBJ2-3,TRBV29-1,-
TGTGCCAGCTCACCACTAGCTCAAGAGACCCAGTACTTC,CASSPLAQETQYF,-,TRBJ2-5,TRBV18,-
TGTGCCAGCAGCTTACGGGGACTAGCGGGCTACAATGAGCAGTTCTTC,CASSLRGLAGYNEQFF,once,TRBJ2-1,TRBV7-6,TRBD2
TGTGCCAGCTCAATCCGACTAGCTGGTCATGAGCAGTTCTTC,CASSIRLAGHEQFF,-,TRBJ2-1,TRBV11-3,TRBD2
TGTGCCAGCAGCCAAACCCTAGCGGGAGGTAACAATGAGCAGTTCTTC,CASSQTLAGGNNEQFF,-,TRBJ2-1,TRBV4-2,TRBD2
TGTGCCAGCAGCCACCCCGGGACAGGGGGCTTAGGCTACACCTTC,CASSHPGTGGLGYTF,-,TRBJ1-2,TRBV14,TRBD1
TGCGCCAGCAGCACCGACAGCCGGAACACCGGGGAGCTGTTTTTT,CASSTDSRNTGELFF,-,TRBJ2-2,TRBV5-1,-
TGCGCCAGCAGCCGGACCGGGACAGGGTTTGGAAACATTCAGTACTTC,CASSRTGTGFGNIQYF,-,TRBJ2-4,TRBV4-3,TRBD1
TGTGCCAGCAAGCCCGGACAGGACACCGGGGAGCTGTTTTTT,CASKPGQDTGELFF,-,TRBJ2-2,TRBV6-6,TRBD1
TGTGCCAGCAGCTCGTGGGGGACAGGCCACGATGGAACTAATGAAAAACTGTTTTTT,CASSSWGTGHDGTNEKLFF,-,TRBJ1-4,TRBV11-3,TRBD1
TGCGCCAGCAGCCAAGGTCGTACTAGCAGAAGCACAGATACGCAGTATTTT,CASSQGRTSRSTDTQYF,-,TRBJ2-3,TRBV4-3,-
TGTGCCAGCAGATTAGCGGGGGGCAATGAGCAGTTCTTC,CASRLAGGNEQFF,-,TRBJ2-1,TRBV25-1,TRBD2
TGTGCCAGCAGCCGGACAGGTTCTAACTATGGCTACACCTTC,CASSRTGSNYGYTF,-,TRBJ1-2,TRBV7-3,TRBD1
TGTGCCAGTAGGGGACAGATGAACACTGAAGCTTTCTTT,CASRGQMNTEAFF,-,TRBJ1-1,TRBV19,TRBD1
TGTGCCACCACGCCGGGACTAGCCGCGCACTCCTACAATGAGCAGTTCTTC,CATTPGLAAHSYNEQFF,-,TRBJ2-1,TRBV2,TRBD2
TGTGCCAGCTGGACTAGCGGGATGCGGGAGACCCAGTACTTC,CASWTSGMRETQYF,-,TRBJ2-5,TRBV6-5,TRBD2
TGCAGCGTTAGGACAGGGGAGGGTTACTATGGCTACACCTTC,CSVRTGEGYYGYTF,few,TRBJ1-2,TRBV29-1,TRBD1
TGTGCCAGTAGGACAGACCTTTCTGGAAACACCATATATTTT,CASRTDLSGNTIYF,-,TRBJ1-3,TRBV19,-
TGCGCCAGCAGCCGGGACTCCCTGGGCTACGAGCAGTACTTC,CASSRDSLGYEQYF,-,TRBJ2-7,TRBV5-1,-
TGCGCCAGCAGCCCAGGGATGGAGACCCAGTACTTC,CASSPGMETQYF,-,TRBJ2-5,TRBV5-1,-
TGTGCCAGCAGGCGGACAGGGTATGGCTACACCTTC,CASRRTGYGYTF,-,TRBJ1-2,TRBV6-5,TRBD1
TGTGCCAGTAGTATAATGCGGGATGGCACAGATACGCAGTATTTT,CASSIMRDGTDTQYF,-,TRBJ2-3,TRBV19,-
TGCGCCAGCAGCTTGATGGGACAGGTGCAAGAGACCCAGTACTTC,CASSLMGQVQETQYF,once,TRBJ2-5,TRBV5-1,TRBD1
TGTGCCAGCAGCCATACTAGCGGGGGGGCCCCAGATACGCAGTATTTT,CASSHTSGGAPDTQYF,-,TRBJ2-3,TRBV11-3,TRBD2
TGTGCCAGCAGTGACCGCCCACCAGGTTTGGGGCGGGAGACCCAGTACTTC,CASSDRPPGLGRETQYF,-,TRBJ2-5,TRBV6-1,-
TGTGCCAGCAGCCAGACTAGCGGATTTAACAATGAGCAGTTCTTC,CASSQTSGFNNEQFF,-,TRBJ2-1,TRBV5-4,TRBD2
TGTGCCAGCAGCGTGTGGGGGGGCGCTGACTATGGCTACACCTTC,CASSVWGGADYGYTF,-,TRBJ1-2,TRBV9,-
TGTGCCAGCAGCTTAGATAGATGGAACACTGAAGCTTTCTTT,CASSLDRWNTEAFF,-,TRBJ1-1,TRBV7-2,-
TGTGCCAGCAACCAGGACAGGGCCCCTGAAGCTTTCTTT,CASNQDRAPEAFF,-,TRBJ1-1,TRBV6-1,TRBD1
TGTGCCAGCAGTTATAAGGCGAGGAGCAATCAGCCCCAGCATTTT,CASSYKARSNQPQHF,-,TRBJ1-5,TRBV27,-
TGTGCCATCGGACTAGCGGGGGGACAGCAAGAGACCCAGTACTTC,CAIGLAGGQQETQYF,-,TRBJ2-5,TRBV10-3,TRBD2
TGTGCCAGCACCATCCGGGACAGAATAAACTATGGCTACACCTTC,CASTIRDRINYGYTF,-,TRBJ1-2,TRBV5-6,TRBD1
TGTGCCAGCAGCTTAAGCTCACCCCTCCACTTT,CASSLSSPLHF,-,TRBJ1-6,TRBV7-2,-
TGTGCCAGTAGCGGGGGCCCGGGTACCGGGGAGCTGTTTTTT,CASSGGPGTGELFF,-,TRBJ2-2,TRBV5-8,TRBD2
TGTGCCAGCGGAGACAGGGGAAACACCATATATTTT,CASGDRGNTIYF,-,TRBJ1-3,TRBV6-5,-
TGCGCCAGCAGCCAAGATCTGGGACAGGGTTTGTATGGCTACACCTTC,CASSQDLGQGLYGYTF,-,TRBJ1-2,TRBV4-3,TRBD1
TGTGCCAGCAGCTGGGACAGGGGTTCCGGCTCTGGCTACACCTTC,CASSWDRGSGSGYTF,-,TRBJ1-2,TRBV7-8,TRBD1
TGCGCCAGCAGCTTGCTTAAAGAGACCCAGTACTTC,CASSLLKETQYF,once,TRBJ2-5,TRBV5-1,-
TGTGCCAGCAGTTTATGGCAAGTTGATTCCCCCCTCCACTTT,CASSLWQVDSPLHF,-,TRBJ1-6,TRBV27,-
TGCGCCAGCAGTCCTCGGGGATCTTCCTACGAGCAGTACTTC,CASSPRGSSYEQYF,-,TRBJ2-7,TRBV5-1,-
TGTGCCAGCAGACCATATCAGGGGGCGCCTAGGAATGAGCAGTTCTTC,CASRPYQGAPRNEQFF,-,TRBJ2-1,TRBV5-4,TRBD1
TGTGCCAGTAGTATAGAAACCGCCAGTGCTGCTAGCACAGATACGCAGTATTTT,CASSIETASAASTDTQYF,few,TRBJ2-3,TRBV19,-
TGTGCCAGCAGTACAGGGGGCTTAGGGGAAAAACTGTTTTTT,CASSTGGLGEKLFF,-,TRBJ1-4,TRBV7-9,TRBD1